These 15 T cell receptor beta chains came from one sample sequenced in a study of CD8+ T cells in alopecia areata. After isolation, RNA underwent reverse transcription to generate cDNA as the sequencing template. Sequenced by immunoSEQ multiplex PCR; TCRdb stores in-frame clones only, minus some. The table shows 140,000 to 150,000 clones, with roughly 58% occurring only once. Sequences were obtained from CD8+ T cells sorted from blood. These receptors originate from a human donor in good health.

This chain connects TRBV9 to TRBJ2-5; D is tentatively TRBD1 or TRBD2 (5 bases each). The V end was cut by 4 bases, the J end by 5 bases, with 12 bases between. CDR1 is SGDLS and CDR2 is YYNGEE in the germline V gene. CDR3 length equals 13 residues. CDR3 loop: CASSPGTRETQYF. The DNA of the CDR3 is TGTGCCAGCAGCCCTGGGACCCGTGAGACCCAGTACTTC.

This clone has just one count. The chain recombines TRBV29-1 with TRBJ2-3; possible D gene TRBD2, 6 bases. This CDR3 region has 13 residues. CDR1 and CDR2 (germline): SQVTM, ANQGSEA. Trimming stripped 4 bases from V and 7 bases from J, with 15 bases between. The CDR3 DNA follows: TGCAGCGTTGCCGGCCTAGCGCCCAATACGCAGTATTTT. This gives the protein CSVAGLAPNTQYF.

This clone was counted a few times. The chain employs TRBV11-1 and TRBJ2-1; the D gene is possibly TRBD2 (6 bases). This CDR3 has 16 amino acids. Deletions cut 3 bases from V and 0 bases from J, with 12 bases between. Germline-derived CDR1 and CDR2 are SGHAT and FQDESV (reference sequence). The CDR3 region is CASSFLGRSSYNEQFF. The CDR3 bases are TGTGCCAGCAGCTTTCTAGGGAGGAGCTCCTACAATGAGCAGTTCTTC.

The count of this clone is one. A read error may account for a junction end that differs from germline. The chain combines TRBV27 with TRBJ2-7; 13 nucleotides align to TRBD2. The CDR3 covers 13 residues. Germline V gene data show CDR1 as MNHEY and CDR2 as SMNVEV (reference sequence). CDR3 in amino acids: CASSLGLAGVEHF. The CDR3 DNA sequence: TGTGCCAGCAGTTTAGGACTAGCGGGAGTGGAGCACTTC.

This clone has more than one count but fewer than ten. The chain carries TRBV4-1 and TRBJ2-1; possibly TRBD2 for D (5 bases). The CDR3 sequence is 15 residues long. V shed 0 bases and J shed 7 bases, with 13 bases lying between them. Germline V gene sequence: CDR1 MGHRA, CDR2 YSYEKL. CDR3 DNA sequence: TGCGCCAGCAGCCAAGATCCCGGACTTTTAAATGAGCAGTTCTTC. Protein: CASSQDPGLLNEQFF.

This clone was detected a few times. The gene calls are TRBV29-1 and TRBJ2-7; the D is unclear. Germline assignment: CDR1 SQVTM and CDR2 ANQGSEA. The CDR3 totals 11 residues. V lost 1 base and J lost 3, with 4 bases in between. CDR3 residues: CSVEADYEQYF. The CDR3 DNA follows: TGCAGCGTTGAAGCAGACTACGAGCAGTACTTC.

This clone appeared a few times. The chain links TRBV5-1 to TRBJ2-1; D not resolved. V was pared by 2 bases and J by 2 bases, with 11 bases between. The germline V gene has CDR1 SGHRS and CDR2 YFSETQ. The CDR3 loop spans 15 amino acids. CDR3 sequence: CASSFAGSPYNEQFF. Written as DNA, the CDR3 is TGCGCCAGCAGCTTCGCAGGAAGCCCCTACAATGAGCAGTTCTTC.

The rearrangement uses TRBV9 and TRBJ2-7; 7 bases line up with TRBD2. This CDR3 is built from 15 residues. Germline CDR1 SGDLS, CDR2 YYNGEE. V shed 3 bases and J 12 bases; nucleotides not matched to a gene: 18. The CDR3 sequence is CASSASDGGGEGRYF. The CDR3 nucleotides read TGTGCCAGCAGCGCCTCCGACGGGGGAGGGGAGGGACGGTACTTC.

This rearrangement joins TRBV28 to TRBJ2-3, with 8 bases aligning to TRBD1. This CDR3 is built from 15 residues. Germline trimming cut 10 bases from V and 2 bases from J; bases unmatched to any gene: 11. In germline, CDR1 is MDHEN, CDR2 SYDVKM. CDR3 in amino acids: CATSQGALNTDTQYF. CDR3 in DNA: TGTGCCACAAGCCAGGGGGCGTTGAACACAGATACGCAGTATTTT.

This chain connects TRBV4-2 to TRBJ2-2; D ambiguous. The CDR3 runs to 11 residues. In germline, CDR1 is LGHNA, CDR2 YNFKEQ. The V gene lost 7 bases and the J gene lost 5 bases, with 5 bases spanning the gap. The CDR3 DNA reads TGTGCCAGCACTACGACCGGGGAGCTGTTTTTT. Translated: CASTTTGELFF.

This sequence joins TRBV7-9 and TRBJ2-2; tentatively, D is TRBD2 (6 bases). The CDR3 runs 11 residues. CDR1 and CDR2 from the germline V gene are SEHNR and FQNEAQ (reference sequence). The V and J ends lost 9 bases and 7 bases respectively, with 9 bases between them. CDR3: CASSGGGELFF. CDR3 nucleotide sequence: TGTGCCAGTAGCGGTGGCGGGGAGCTGTTTTTT.

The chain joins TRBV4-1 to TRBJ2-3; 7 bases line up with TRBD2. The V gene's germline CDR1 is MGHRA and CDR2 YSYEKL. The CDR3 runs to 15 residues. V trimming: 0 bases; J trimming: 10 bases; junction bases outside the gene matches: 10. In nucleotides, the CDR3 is TGCGCCAGCAGCCAAGATGGTGCGGCGGGAGTTTCGCAGTATTTT. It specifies CASSQDGAAGVSQYF.

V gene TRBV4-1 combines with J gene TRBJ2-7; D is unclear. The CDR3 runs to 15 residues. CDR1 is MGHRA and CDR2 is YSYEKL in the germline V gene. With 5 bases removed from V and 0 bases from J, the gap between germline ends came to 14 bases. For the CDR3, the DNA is TGCGCCAGCAGCTACTCGGTCCGGACCTCCTACGAGCAGTACTTC. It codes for CASSYSVRTSYEQYF.

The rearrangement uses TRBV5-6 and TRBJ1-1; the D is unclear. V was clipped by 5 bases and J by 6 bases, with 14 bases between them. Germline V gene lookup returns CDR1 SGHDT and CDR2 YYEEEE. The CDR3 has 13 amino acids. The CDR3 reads CASRSTGFAEAFF. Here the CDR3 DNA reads TGTGCCAGCAGGTCGACGGGGTTCGCTGAAGCTTTCTTT.

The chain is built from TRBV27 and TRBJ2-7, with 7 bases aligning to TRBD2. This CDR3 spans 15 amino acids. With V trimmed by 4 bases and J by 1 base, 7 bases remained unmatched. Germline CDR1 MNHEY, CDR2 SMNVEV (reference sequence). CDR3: CASSSLADLSYEQYF. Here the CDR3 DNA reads TGTGCCAGCAGTTCCCTAGCGGATCTTTCCTACGAGCAGTACTTC.